Listed below are T cell receptor beta chains from one sample, sequenced in a study of shared clonotypes between healthy human individuals. Generated by immunoSEQ multiplex PCR, the TCRdb table keeps only in-frame clones and is missing some. This sample yields fewer than 200,000 clones, of which approximately 60% are seen a single time; about 10% belongs to the top ten. Sequencing used memory CD4+ T cells sorted from blood. All receptors derive from a man aged 25 to 40 in good health. The CDR3 runs from the conserved cysteine through the conserved F or W. A D gene is named only where the DNA matches it firmly. The listing skips clone size in some rows; elsewhere it reads once, few, many or a size class.

D | size | J | V | CDR3 | DNA
NA | NA | TRBJ2-1 | TRBV10-1 | CASSDTGSSYNEQFF | TGCGCCAGCAGTGATACAGGGAGCTCCTACAATGAGCAGTTCTTC
TRBD1 | NA | TRBJ1-5 | TRBV27 | CASRPTGVIWSNQPQHF | TGTGCCAGCAGACCTACAGGGGTGATTTGGAGCAATCAGCCCCAGCATTTT
NA | NA | TRBJ1-1 | TRBV5-4 | CASSLGQSGGAGPEAFF | TGTGCCAGCAGCTTAGGGCAGTCCGGGGGCGCTGGACCTGAAGCTTTCTTT
NA | NA | TRBJ2-1 | TRBV19 | CASWTPGLRYNEQFF | TGTGCCAGTTGGACCCCCGGGCTCCGTTACAATGAGCAGTTCTTC
NA | NA | TRBJ2-1 | TRBV11-2 | CGTQTGGTYNEQFF | TGTGGCACTCAAACAGGCGGGACCTACAATGAGCAGTTCTTC
NA | NA | TRBJ2-3 | TRBV6-1 | CASHLGGTQYF | TGTGCCAGCCACCTAGGAGGTACGCAGTATTTT
NA | NA | TRBJ2-7 | TRBV5-1 | CASSHSSGTLGYEQYF | TGCGCCAGCAGCCACTCCTCCGGGACGCTGGGTTACGAGCAGTACTTC
TRBD1 | NA | TRBJ2-5 | TRBV7-2 | CASSLGQGKTQYF | TGTGCCAGCAGCCTCGGACAGGGAAAGACCCAGTACTTC
TRBD1 | NA | TRBJ2-7 | TRBV5-4 | CASSKGQTYEQYF | TGTGCCAGCAGCAAGGGACAGACCTACGAGCAGTACTTC
TRBD1 | NA | TRBJ2-7 | TRBV5-1 | CASSTYGQGSYEQYF | TGCGCCAGCAGCACCTATGGACAGGGATCATACGAGCAGTACTTC
NA | NA | TRBJ2-3 | TRBV4-2 | CASSQGPTDTQYF | TGTGCCAGCAGCCAGGGACCTACAGATACGCAGTATTTT
NA | NA | TRBJ1-2 | TRBV4-1 | CASSQDRGARGYTF | TGCGCCAGCAGCCAAGATCGAGGGGCTCGAGGCTACACCTTC
TRBD2 | NA | TRBJ2-7 | TRBV5-4 | CASSLGNLAGGSYEQYF | TGTGCCAGCAGCTTGGGGAACCTAGCGGGAGGATCCTACGAGCAGTACTTC
NA | NA | TRBJ2-7 | TRBV7-2 | CASSVAVNSYEQYF | TGTGCCAGCAGCGTAGCGGTAAACTCCTACGAGCAGTACTTC
NA | NA | TRBJ2-1 | TRBV5-6 | CASSSVFYEQFF | TGTGCCAGCAGCTCTGTTTTCTATGAGCAGTTCTTC
NA | NA | TRBJ2-4 | TRBV7-9 | CASSLEARQSNIQYF | TGTGCCAGCAGCTTAGAAGCGCGACAGTCGAACATTCAGTACTTC
TRBD2 | NA | TRBJ2-1 | TRBV28 | CASTGTTVAGVSYNEQFF | TGTGCCAGCACCGGGACAACCGTAGCGGGGGTATCCTACAATGAGCAGTTCTTC
NA | NA | TRBJ2-7 | TRBV11-2 | CASSPLTGQAHYEQYF | TGTGCCAGCAGCCCCCTAACGGGGCAGGCCCACTACGAGCAGTACTTC
NA | NA | TRBJ1-2 | TRBV7-2 | CASSLKWDLFGYTF | TGTGCCAGCAGTCTTAAATGGGATTTATTTGGCTACACCTTC
NA | NA | TRBJ2-7 | TRBV28 | CAAVTSHEQYF | TGTGCCGCCGTGACAAGCCACGAGCAGTACTTC
NA | NA | TRBJ2-2 | TRBV5-1 | CASSNPRDTGELFF | TGCGCCAGCAGCAATCCTAGGGACACCGGGGAGCTGTTTTTT
NA | NA | TRBJ2-3 | TRBV13 | CASSPLEADTQYF | TGTGCCAGCAGCCCATTAGAAGCAGATACGCAGTATTTT
TRBD1 | NA | TRBJ1-5 | TRBV9 | CASSVGTGNQPQHF | TGTGCCAGCAGCGTAGGGACAGGGAATCAGCCCCAGCATTTT
TRBD1 | NA | TRBJ2-1 | TRBV27 | CASSLPPGTGSNEQFF | TGTGCCAGCAGTTTGCCGCCCGGGACAGGGAGCAATGAGCAGTTCTTC
NA | NA | TRBJ2-1 | TRBV9 | CASSSPPGRGLSSYNEQFF | TGTGCCAGCAGCTCTCCCCCAGGTCGCGGGCTGAGCTCCTACAATGAGCAGTTCTTC
NA | few | TRBJ2-7 | TRBV5-1 | CASSLWAGSSYEQYF | TGCGCCAGCAGCTTGTGGGCGGGAAGCTCCTACGAGCAGTACTTC
NA | NA | TRBJ2-3 | TRBV29-1 | CSVEGGRGVDTQYF | TGCAGCGTTGAGGGAGGCAGAGGGGTTGATACGCAGTATTTT
TRBD1 | NA | TRBJ1-2 | TRBV2 | CASSGQGGNYGYTF | TGTGCCAGCAGTGGGCAGGGGGGGAACTATGGCTACACCTTC
TRBD2 | NA | TRBJ2-1 | TRBV7-2 | CASSLASSGPLFF | TGTGCCAGCAGCTTAGCCTCTAGCGGGCCTTTGTTCTTC